This entry features one TCR beta chain sequence. The data derive from a study of blood T cell repertoires in COVID-19. Sequencing was performed with immunoSEQ multiplex PCR; in TCRdb, only in-frame clones are kept and a portion is missing. Counted here are 180,000 or so clones, 90% occurring once; the ten biggest clones make up about 0.59%. The CDR3 runs to 15 residues. The V gene end was trimmed by 8 bases and the J gene end by 5 bases; junction bases not matched to a gene: 9. Germline V lookup: CDR1 MRHNA, CDR2 SNTAGT. Material for sequencing was peripheral blood. J is TRBJ2-4 and V is TRBV6-4, with 10 positions matching TRBD2. The sequence derives from a middle-aged man with acute or convalescent COVID-19. CDR3 in amino acids: CASGGGGTSENIQYF. CDR3 nucleotides: TGTGCCAGCGGGGGGGGCGGGACTAGCGAAAACATTCAGTACTTC.